This TCR beta chain came from a study of blood T cell repertoires in COVID-19. Study summary: Acute-phase and convalescent COVID-19 samples originated in the United States, Italy and Spain. Nucleic acid was either cDNA or gDNA, and it came from T cells, B-cell-depleted T cells, or PBMCs.

The V and J ends lost 10 bases and 7 bases respectively, with 14 bases between them. Germline V gives CDR1 MNHEY, CDR2 SVGAGI. This CDR3 is 12 amino acids long. In the original processing: Reference gene primer amplification in the assay estimated nucleated cell counts. Sequencing was performed with immunoSEQ multiplex PCR; in TCRdb, only in-frame clones are kept and a portion is missing. The V and J calls and the clone size are those of that table, but D and trimming were determined from the DNA. The sample records 200,000 to 250,000 clones, roughly four fifths being singletons. The clonotype comes from a woman aged 45-60 years with acute or convalescent COVID-19. The chain is built from TRBV6-5 and TRBJ1-5, with D perhaps TRBD1 (6 bases). What was sequenced was peripheral blood. CDR3 in amino acids: CAMGRGEQPQHF. The CDR3 DNA sequence: TGTGCCATGGGGAGGGGGGAACAGCCCCAGCATTTT.